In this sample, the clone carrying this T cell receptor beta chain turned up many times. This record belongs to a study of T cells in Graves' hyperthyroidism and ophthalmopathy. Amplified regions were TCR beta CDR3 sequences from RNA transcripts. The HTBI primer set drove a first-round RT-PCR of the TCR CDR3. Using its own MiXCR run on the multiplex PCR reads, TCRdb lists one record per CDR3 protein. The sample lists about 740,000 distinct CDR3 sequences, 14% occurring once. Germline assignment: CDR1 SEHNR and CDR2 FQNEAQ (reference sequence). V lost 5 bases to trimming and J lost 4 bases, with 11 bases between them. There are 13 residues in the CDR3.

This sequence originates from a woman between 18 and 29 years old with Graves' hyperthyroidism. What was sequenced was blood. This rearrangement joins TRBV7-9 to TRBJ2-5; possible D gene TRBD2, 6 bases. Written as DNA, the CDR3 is TGTGCCAGCAGCCCGTCGGAGGGAGAGACCCAGTACTTC. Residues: CASSPSEGETQYF.